A few counts support the clone carrying this T cell receptor (beta chain). CDR1 is SGHRS and CDR2 is YFSETQ in the germline V gene. The CDR3 runs to 16 residues. J lost 1 base, V lost 6 bases, and 10 bases had no gene match. Clones were read by immunoSEQ multiplex PCR, and TCRdb kept only the in-frame ones, dropping some. The profile covers roughly 17,000 clones, with just under 90% appearing a single time and about 4.8% taken by the ten largest. This entry belongs to a study of blood T cell repertoires in COVID-19. This TCR was sampled from a human donor in a cohort sampled during active COVID-19. The sample was peripheral blood. The gene calls are TRBV5-1 and TRBJ2-7; TRBD1 matches 10 bases. The chain's CDR3 is CASTPRGTGVSYEQYF. The CDR3 DNA reads TGCGCCAGCACCCCTCGGGGGACAGGGGTATCCTACGAGCAGTACTTC.